A single sample is the source of the 10 T cell receptor beta chains below, sequenced in a study of T cell repertoires in cytomegalovirus infection. TCRdb reprocessed the reads via MiXCR and lists one record per CDR3 protein. This sample carries about 900,000 distinct CDR3 sequences, roughly 30% of them seen once, and the ten largest clones take more than 12%. Antigens for these TCRs are unknown. The material was cultured CD8+ T cells from PBMCs, obtained from culture after CMV antigen stimulation. The receptor set was obtained from a human donor in good health (CMV status not recorded). Some clones in this sample may be carry-over from other donors' samples.

The J gene is TRBJ2-5, the V gene TRBV19; 14 bases map to TRBD2. CDR1 LNHDA and CDR2 SQIVND come from the germline V gene (reference sequence). The CDR3 spans 15 residues. V trimming: 6 bases; J trimming: 4 bases; junction bases outside the gene matches: 4. The CDR3, as DNA: TGTGCCAGTAGGACTAGCGGGGGGGCCGGAGAGACCCAGTACTTC. Protein sequence: CASRTSGGAGETQYF.

A remark on this clonotype: Mismatch with germline at one junction end may stem from a read error. The chain couples TRBV7-7 to TRBJ1-2, with 8 bases matching TRBD1. This CDR3 comprises 15 residues. Germline loops: CDR1 SSHAT, CDR2 FNYEAQ (reference sequence). The CDR3 region has the DNA TGTGCTAGCAGCCCACCGGACAGGGAGGCCTATGGCTACACCTTC. Protein sequence: CASSPPDREAYGYTF.

The CDR3 loop is CASSVDRDYSGNTIYF. The CDR3, as DNA: TGTGCCAGCAGCGTAGACAGGGACTACTCTGGAAACACCATATATTTT. V and J are TRBV9 and TRBJ1-3; a possible D gene is TRBD1 (6 bases). Trimming cost V 0 bases and J 0 bases, with 10 bases left between them. Germline V gene data show CDR1 as SGDLS and CDR2 as YYNGEE. The CDR3 spans 16 residues.

In its sample, this clonotype was seen many times. The chain is built from TRBV5-1 and TRBJ1-3, with a tentative D call TRBD1 (5 bases). Trimming removed 3 bases at V and 0 bases at J, with 16 bases between. This CDR3 contains 17 residues. CDR1 and CDR2 (germline): SGHRS, YFSETQ. The CDR3 region has the DNA TGCGCCAGCAGCTCCAATCCCCAGGGAAGCTCTGGAAACACCATATATTTT. It is translated as CASSSNPQGSSGNTIYF. Supplemented by reference TRBV5-1 and TRBJ1-3, the full variable domain reads KAGVTQTPRYLIKTRGQQVTLSCSPISGHRSVSWYQQTPGQGLQFLFEYFSETQRNKGNFPGRFSGRQFSNSRSEMNVSTLELGDSALYLCASSSNPQGSSGNTIYFGEGSWLTVV.

This clonotype has a handful of counts. The chain joins TRBV29-1 to TRBJ2-2; D ambiguous. CDR1 and CDR2 (germline): SQVTM, ANQGSEA. The V and J ends lost 7 bases and 0 bases respectively, with 21 bases between them. This CDR3 is 17 amino acids long. DNA for the CDR3: TGCAGCGCCCTATGGGGTTCTCCTCACGCGAACACCGGGGAGCTGTTTTTT. Translated: CSALWGSPHANTGELFF.

This clonotype was seen a few times. At one end the junction does not follow the germline gene, possibly because of a read error. The rearrangement links TRBV7-6 to TRBJ2-3; no firm D call. This CDR3 spans 15 amino acids. The germline V gene encodes CDR1 SGHVS and CDR2 FNYEAQ. CDR3: CASSYSRASTDTQYF. The CDR3, as DNA: TGTGCTAGCAGCTATTCCAGAGCTAGCACAGATACGCAGTATTTT. The whole variable domain, remainder taken from reference TRBV7-6 and TRBJ2-3, is GAGVSQSPRYKVTKRGQDVALRCDPISGHVSLYWYRQALGQGPEFLTYFNYEAQQDKSGLPNDRFSAERPEGSISTLTIQRTEQRDSAMYRCASSYSRASTDTQYFGPGTRLTVL.

The chain couples TRBV4-1 to TRBJ2-1; D call uncertain. V was pared by 5 bases and J by 10 bases, with 12 bases between. CDR3 length equals 12 residues. Germline V gene data show CDR1 as MGHRA and CDR2 as YSYEKL. The CDR3 sequence: CASSSLKNEQFF. Written as DNA, the CDR3 is TGCGCCAGCAGCTCCCTTAAGAACGAGCAGTTCTTC.

The chain couples TRBV27 to TRBJ2-7; 11 positions agree with TRBD2. Germline values: CDR1 MNHEY, CDR2 SMNVEV (reference sequence). Trimming at V came to 4 bases and at J to 1 base, leaving 6 bases not matched to a gene. The CDR3 loop spans 16 amino acids. CDR3 loop: CASSSTSGGPSYEQYV. The CDR3 bases are TGTGCCAGCAGTTCTACTAGCGGGGGTCCTTCCTACGAGCAGTACGTC.

This clonotype was counted a few times. The V and J genes are TRBV7-9 and TRBJ1-5; no reliable D call. Trimming cost V 5 bases and J 10 bases, with 18 bases left between them. This CDR3 spans 14 amino acids. Germline-derived CDR1 and CDR2 are SEHNR and FQNEAQ (reference sequence). The CDR3 loop reads CASSPGRNSEPQHF. The CDR3, as DNA: TGTGCCAGCAGCCCAGGACGGAACTCTGAACCCCAGCATTTT.

In the case of this clonotype: One end of the junction is discordant with germline, which a read error may explain. The chain couples TRBV27 to TRBJ1-5, with a tentative D call TRBD1 (5 bases). Per germline, CDR1 MNHEY and CDR2 SMNVEV (reference sequence). This CDR3 comprises 16 residues. DNA of the CDR3: TGTGCCTGCAGTCCCGGGGGGGACTATAGCAATCAGCCCCAGCATTTT. The encoded protein is CACSPGGDYSNQPQHF.